This passage covers 26 T cell receptor beta chains from one sample sequenced in a study of monozygotic twins with inflammatory bowel disease. For each CDR3 protein, TCRdb gives one entry from its re-call of the 5' RACE reads, without DNA. The clone table shows 330,000 or so distinct CDR3 sequences, with the ten largest holding 2% to 2.5%. The sequenced material came from blood. The receptors originated from a human donor with ulcerative colitis or Crohn's disease, or a healthy co-twin of an affected twin (not recorded which).

The genes are TRBV7-6 and TRBJ2-2. Germline loops: CDR1 SGHVS, CDR2 FNYEAQ. This CDR3 is built from 13 residues. The CDR3 loop is CASSFGNRGELFF.

The V gene is TRBV3-1, the J gene TRBJ2-2. The CDR3 spans 13 residues. Germline values: CDR1 LGHDT, CDR2 YNNKEL (reference sequence). CDR3 loop: CASSQIGGGELFF.

The chain has TRBV20-1 and TRBJ2-4; TCRdb picks TRBD1, but there is no DNA to check that call. The CDR3 is 12 residues long. Per the germline V gene, CDR1 is DFQATT and CDR2 is SNEGSKA (reference sequence). The CDR3: CSAPGTSDIQYF.

V and J are TRBV14 and TRBJ2-4; TCRdb returns TRBD1, unconfirmable since there is no DNA. CDR3 length: 14 amino acids. Germline lookup yields CDR1 SGHDN and CDR2 FVKESK. CDR3 amino acids: CASSSRTGLNVQYF.

This sequence joins TRBV7-9 and TRBJ1-1. The CDR3 is 13 residues long. Germline loops: CDR1 SEHNR, CDR2 FQNEAQ (reference sequence). CDR3: CASILDGNTEAFF. Using reference TRBV7-9 and TRBJ1-1 for the parts outside the CDR3, the full variable domain is DTGVSQNPRHKITKRGQNVTFRCDPISEHNRLYWYRQTLGQGPEFLTYFQNEAQLEKSRLLSDRFSAERPKGSFSTLEIQRTEQGDSAMYLCASILDGNTEAFFGQGTRLTVV.

The chain has TRBV21-1 and TRBJ1-2; with no DNA, the TCRdb D assignment of TRBD1 cannot be verified. TRBV21-1 is annotated as a pseudogene. The CDR3 sequence is 13 residues long. The CDR3 reads CASRDTGDYGYTF.

J is TRBJ2-2 and V is TRBV28; TCRdb outputs TRBD1, but without DNA this stays unchecked. CDR3 length equals 13 residues. CDR1 is MDHEN, CDR2 SYDVKM, per germline. The CDR3 region is CASSNRVGGELFF.

The chain is built from TRBV29-1 and TRBJ1-2; the TCRdb call, TRBD1, lacks DNA for checking. This CDR3 region has 16 residues. Per the germline V gene, CDR1 is SQVTM and CDR2 is ANQGSEA. This chain's CDR3 is CSVEDFGKGGVYGYTF.

V is TRBV20-1 and J is TRBJ1-2; TCRdb calls TRBD1, which cannot be checked without DNA. Germline-derived CDR1 and CDR2 are DFQATT and SNEGSKA (reference sequence). The CDR3 has 15 residues. CDR3 sequence: CSAPLRGTGGYGYTF.

This sequence joins TRBV7-9 and TRBJ1-1; the TCRdb D gene call, TRBD1, has no DNA to confirm it. Germline loops: CDR1 SEHNR, CDR2 FQNEAQ (reference sequence). The CDR3 contains 15 residues. Here the CDR3 reads CASSLQRQRSTEAFF.

V gene TRBV5-1 combines with J gene TRBJ1-1; TCRdb indicates TRBD1, and absent DNA this call remains unverified. Germline loops: CDR1 SGHRS, CDR2 YFSETQ. The CDR3 length is 14 residues. CDR3: CASSRPQGNTEAFF.

The chain couples TRBV4-1 to TRBJ2-5; TCRdb gives TRBD1 as the D gene, but with no DNA this cannot be confirmed. Per germline, CDR1 MGHRA and CDR2 YSYEKL. The CDR3 totals 14 residues. The CDR3 is CASSQTGQGETQYF.

This chain joins TRBV4-1 and TRBJ2-7; TCRdb's D call of TRBD1 is untestable without DNA. CDR3 length equals 15 residues. CDR1 and CDR2 (germline): MGHRA, YSYEKL. CDR3 residues: CASGPRVSVGYEQYF.

The rearrangement uses TRBV5-1 and TRBJ2-1; TCRdb designates TRBD2, a call that cannot be tested without DNA. CDR1 is SGHRS, CDR2 YFSETQ, per germline. This CDR3 has 16 amino acids. The CDR3 region is CASSLQLAGVNNEQFF.

V gene TRBV5-1 combines with J gene TRBJ2-6. Germline V lookup: CDR1 SGHRS, CDR2 YFSETQ. The CDR3 has 15 residues. The CDR3: CASSPLHSGANVLTF.

This rearrangement joins TRBV5-1 to TRBJ2-1; TCRdb selects TRBD2, and the lack of DNA leaves this call unchecked. The CDR3 length is 15 residues. Germline V gene lookup returns CDR1 SGHRS and CDR2 YFSETQ. This CDR3 reads CASFVTGSASSKQFF.

The chain links TRBV4-1 to TRBJ1-6; with no DNA, the TCRdb D assignment of TRBD1 cannot be verified. Germline loops: CDR1 MGHRA, CDR2 YSYEKL. The CDR3 contains 15 residues. CDR3 residues: CASSQYGTGNSPLHF.

The chain has TRBV27 and TRBJ2-1; checking the TCRdb D call of TRBD1 is not possible without DNA. The CDR3 totals 13 residues. Germline CDR1 MNHEY, CDR2 SMNVEV (reference sequence). This CDR3 is CASSRYGEGEQFF.

The V gene is TRBV20-1, the J gene TRBJ1-4. Germline V lookup: CDR1 DFQATT, CDR2 SNEGSKA (reference sequence). CDR3 length: 13 residues. Here the CDR3 reads CSAALGSNEKLFF.

The chain combines TRBV28 with TRBJ1-5; the D call of TRBD1 rests on TCRdb alone, since no DNA is present to check it. From germline, CDR1 is MDHEN and CDR2 SYDVKM. This CDR3 is built from 13 residues. The CDR3 loop is CASRAPGTQPQHF.

The chain joins TRBV5-1 to TRBJ2-1; TCRdb outputs TRBD2, but without DNA this stays unchecked. CDR3 length: 15 residues. The germline gives CDR1 SGHRS, CDR2 YFSETQ. The CDR3 loop is CASSLSVGLANEQFF.

This rearrangement joins TRBV28 to TRBJ1-5. CDR3 length: 12 amino acids. The germline V gene has CDR1 MDHEN and CDR2 SYDVKM. This chain's CDR3 is CASRGGGRPQHF.

The CDR3 protein is CASSLGQGAWETQYF. V gene TRBV9 combines with J gene TRBJ2-5; there is no DNA to check the TCRdb D call of TRBD1. The CDR3 runs to 15 residues. CDR1 is SGDLS and CDR2 is YYNGEE in the germline V gene.

The chain combines TRBV20-1 with TRBJ1-5; TCRdb's D call of TRBD1 is untestable without DNA. The CDR3 is 14 amino acids. Germline values: CDR1 DFQATT, CDR2 SNEGSKA (reference sequence). CDR3 amino acids: CSARVGAPNQPQHF.

CDR3 sequence reads: CSITGTSGRASYNEQFF. J is TRBJ2-1 and V is TRBV29-1; TCRdb's D call, TRBD2, is unchecked because there is no DNA. The CDR3 consists of 17 residues. From germline, CDR1 is SQVTM and CDR2 ANQGSEA.

The chain joins TRBV11-3 to TRBJ2-7; as DNA is missing, the TRBD1 call by TCRdb cannot be tested. CDR1 and CDR2 from the germline V gene are SGHNT and YENEEA. The CDR3 runs 15 residues. CDR3 protein: CASSCPSTGAYEQYF.